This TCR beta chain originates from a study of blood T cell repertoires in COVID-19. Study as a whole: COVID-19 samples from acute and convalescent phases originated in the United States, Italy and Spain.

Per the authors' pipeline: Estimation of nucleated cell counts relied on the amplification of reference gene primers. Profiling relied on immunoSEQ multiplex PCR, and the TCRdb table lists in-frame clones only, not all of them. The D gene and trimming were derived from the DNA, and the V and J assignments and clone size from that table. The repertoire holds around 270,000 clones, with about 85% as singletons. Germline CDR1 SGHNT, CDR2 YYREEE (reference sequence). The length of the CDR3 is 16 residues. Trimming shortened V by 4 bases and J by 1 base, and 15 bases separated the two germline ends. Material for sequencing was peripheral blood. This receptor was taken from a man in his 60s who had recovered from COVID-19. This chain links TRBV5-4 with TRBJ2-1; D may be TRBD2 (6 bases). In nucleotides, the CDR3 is TGTGCCAGCAGCCCCGGAGGGCTAGTGTCCTACAATGAGCAGTTCTTC. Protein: CASSPGGLVSYNEQFF.